This T cell receptor (beta chain) is drawn from a study of shared clonotypes between healthy human individuals. Study observations and caveats: Non-shared clonotypes showed lower generation probabilities than clonotypes common to all four donors.

Looked up from germline, CDR1 is MNHEY and CDR2 is SMNVEV (reference sequence). The ends lost 7 bases at V and 1 base at J; junction bases unmatched: 4. The CDR3 sequence is 15 residues long. This clone has a single count. What it binds is not known. The assay was run at deep level. Some clones are missing from TCRdb's copy, which holds only in-frame ones; the method was immunoSEQ multiplex PCR. The sample includes about 2.3 million clones, 85% to 95% of them seen just once. Sequenced sample: naive CD4+ T cells from PBMCs. Described subset: CD45RA+ positively selected. The TCR was taken from a young man in good health. Some clones in this sample may be carry-over from other donors' samples. The chain uses TRBV27 and TRBJ2-5; 12 bases align to TRBD2. CDR3: CASTQTSGSQETQYF. DNA of the CDR3: TGTGCCAGCACCCAGACTAGCGGGAGCCAAGAGACCCAGTACTTC.